The 26 T cell receptor beta chains presented below share a single source sample, sequenced in a study of identical twins. Each CDR3 protein is one row after TCRdb ran MiXCR on the 5' RACE reads. In the table there are approximately 410,000 distinct CDR3 sequences, under 20% of which are singletons. Sequenced material: naive T cells sorted from blood. These receptors came from a man in his fifties in good health.

V usage is TRBV21-1 and J usage is TRBJ2-7; the tabulated D call, TRBD1, remains unverified against the DNA. TRBV21-1 is reported as a pseudogene. CDR3 length: 16 amino acids. As DNA, the CDR3 is TGTGCCAGCAGCGCAATCGGACAGGGGGGATTGGACGAGCAGTACTTC. This sequence encodes CASSAIGQGGLDEQYF.

This clonotype was detected only a few times. The chain carries TRBV12-3 or TRBV12-4 and TRBJ2-5; 9 nucleotides agree with TRBD1. V dropped 6 bases and J dropped 5; count of bases not matched to a gene: 10. The CDR3 consists of 15 residues. CDR3 nucleotides: TGTGCCAGCAGCCTCACAGGGGGCGCATGGGAGACCCAGTACTTC. This codes for CASSLTGGAWETQYF.

This chain uses TRBV4-1 with TRBJ2-7; 9 nucleotides match TRBD2. J gave up 1 base and V 3 bases, and 10 bases lay outside the gene matches. From germline, CDR1 is MGHRA and CDR2 YSYEKL. The CDR3 totals 17 residues. CDR3 region: CASSQYRLAVRSYEQYF. DNA of the CDR3: TGCGCCAGCAGCCAGTACCGACTAGCGGTAAGGTCCTACGAGCAGTACTTC.

The sample holds a few counts of this clonotype. This chain joins TRBV5-1 and TRBJ2-1, with D unresolved. This CDR3 is built from 16 residues. The germline CDR1 and CDR2 sequences are SGHRS and YFSETQ. V was trimmed by 0 bases and J by 8 bases, leaving 18 bases between them. The CDR3 reads CASSLVGGDITDEQFF. CDR3 nucleotides: TGCGCCAGCAGCTTGGTGGGTGGGGATATTACGGATGAGCAGTTCTTC.

This clonotype was observed a handful of times. J is TRBJ2-3 and V is TRBV9; D tentatively reads TRBD1 or TRBD2 (6 bases each). There are 15 residues in the CDR3. Trimming removed 5 bases at V and 8 bases at J, with 21 bases between. The germline V gene has CDR1 SGDLS and CDR2 YYNGEE. CDR3 loop: CASSDTGRPEGTQYF. In DNA, the CDR3 is TGTGCCAGCAGTGATACAGGGAGGCCAGAGGGTACGCAGTATTTT.

The sample holds a few counts of this clonotype. The rearrangement joins TRBV15 to TRBJ1-2; D uncertain. The CDR3 totals 15 residues. The germline V gene has CDR1 LNHNV and CDR2 YYDKDF (reference sequence). V was clipped by 0 bases and J by 4 bases, with 12 bases between them. The CDR3 here is CATSREVKIPYGYTF. The CDR3 DNA follows: TGTGCCACCAGCAGAGAGGTCAAGATCCCCTATGGCTACACCTTC.

The chain uses TRBV6-1 and TRBJ1-1; TRBD1 matches 7 bases. This CDR3 is built from 16 residues. With V trimmed by 6 bases and J by 5 bases, 15 bases remained unmatched. Germline-derived CDR1 and CDR2 are MNHNS and SASEGT. Here the CDR3 reads CASRPASGQRRTEAFF. The CDR3 region has the DNA TGTGCCAGCAGACCAGCCTCGGGACAGAGGAGGACTGAAGCTTTCTTT.

The sample holds many counts of this clonotype. CDR3 DNA sequence: TGTGCCAGCAGTGCCCCGGGCAGGGCCACAGATACGCAGTATTTT. Translating it yields CASSAPGRATDTQYF. V usage is TRBV28 and J usage is TRBJ2-3, with a weak D call TRBD1 (5 bases). There are 15 residues in the CDR3. V lost 5 bases and J 2 bases, leaving 14 bases between the germline ends. The V gene's germline CDR1 is MDHEN and CDR2 SYDVKM.

The chain joins TRBV28 to TRBJ2-1; 8 bases match TRBD1. Losses at the gene ends were 5 bases for V and 1 base for J; bases not matched to a gene: 7. CDR1 is MDHEN, CDR2 SYDVKM, per germline. The CDR3 totals 16 residues. The CDR3 protein is CASSPQGASSYNEQFF. The DNA of the CDR3 is TGTGCCAGCAGTCCGCAGGGGGCTTCGTCCTACAATGAGCAGTTCTTC.

This chain joins TRBV6-2 or TRBV6-3 and TRBJ2-3; 7 nucleotides match TRBD2. The CDR3 has 14 amino acids. V trimming: 8 bases; J trimming: 1 base; junction bases outside the gene matches: 6. Germline V gives CDR1 MNHEY, CDR2 SVGEGT. CDR3: CASRGEDGTDTQYF. CDR3 nucleotides: TGTGCCAGCCGGGGGGAGGACGGCACAGATACGCAGTATTTT.

The rearrangement uses TRBV3-1 and TRBJ2-7; D gene uncertain. Deletions cut 0 bases from V and 2 bases from J, with 8 bases between. The V gene's germline CDR1 is LGHDT and CDR2 YNNKEL (reference sequence). The CDR3 is 14 residues long. This CDR3 reads CASSQDHHPYEQYF. CDR3 sequence (DNA): TGTGCCAGCAGCCAAGACCATCACCCCTACGAGCAGTACTTC.

This chain joins TRBV28 and TRBJ1-5; tentatively, D is TRBD1 (5 bases). The V end was cut by 7 bases, the J end by 0 bases, with 13 bases between. Germline CDR1 is MDHEN and CDR2 is SYDVKM. The CDR3 contains 15 residues. The CDR3 nucleotides read TGTGCCAGCATTACCTCAGGGAATAGCAATCAGCCCCAGCATTTT. Its protein is CASITSGNSNQPQHF.

A few counts support this clonotype. The genes are TRBV29-1 and TRBJ2-1; tentatively, D is TRBD1 (6 bases). CDR1 is SQVTM, CDR2 ANQGSEA, per germline. CDR3 length: 14 residues. Trimming cost V 6 bases and J 0 bases, with 12 bases left between them. Here the CDR3 DNA reads TGCAGCGTCCAGGGGCGTTTCTCCTACAATGAGCAGTTCTTC. Its protein product is CSVQGRFSYNEQFF.

The V and J genes are TRBV25-1 and TRBJ1-3; TRBD1 might be the D (5 bases). This CDR3 region has 14 residues. Trimming took 5 bases from V and 8 from J, leaving 16 bases between them. Germline CDR1 and CDR2: MGHDK and SYGVNS. This chain's CDR3 is CASSRFQGVDTIYF. The CDR3 coding sequence is TGTGCCAGCAGTAGGTTCCAAGGGGTGGACACCATATATTTT.

In its sample, this clonotype was seen many times. One end of the junction is discordant with germline, which a read error may explain. The V and J genes are TRBV6-5 and TRBJ2-7; 10 nucleotides match TRBD2. CDR3 size: 14 residues. From germline, CDR1 is MNHEY and CDR2 SVGAGI. The CDR3 is CASSYSGGSYEQYF. CDR3 DNA sequence: TGCGCCAGCAGTTATAGCGGGGGGAGCTACGAGCAGTACTTC.

The J gene is TRBJ2-7, the V gene TRBV21-1; the D call in the table, TRBD1, was not verified against the DNA. TRBV21-1 is shown as a pseudogene. The CDR3 runs to 17 residues. CDR3 sequence reads: CASTDNPGTGSSYEQYF. As DNA, the CDR3 is TGTGCCAGCACCGACAACCCCGGGACGGGGAGCTCCTACGAGCAGTACTTC.

This clonotype was detected many times. The rearrangement links TRBV5-1 to TRBJ2-2, with D tentatively TRBD2 (5 bases). There are 14 residues in the CDR3. V shed 5 bases and J shed 6 bases, with 14 bases lying between them. Germline CDR1 is SGHRS and CDR2 is YFSETQ. The CDR3 sequence is CASRSSSDAGELFF. The CDR3 coding sequence is TGCGCCAGCAGGTCTAGCAGTGACGCCGGGGAGCTGTTTTTT.

V usage is TRBV28 and J usage is TRBJ1-6; no firm D call. The V gene lost 8 bases and the J gene lost 7 bases, with 36 bases spanning the gap. The CDR3 is 21 residues long. The V gene's germline CDR1 is MDHEN and CDR2 SYDVKM. CDR3 region: CASAQFRTRLTSTTYNSPLHF. The DNA of the CDR3 is TGTGCCAGCGCCCAGTTTAGGACCCGACTCACAAGTACGACATACAATTCACCCCTCCACTTT. Looking up the rest from reference TRBV28 and TRBJ1-6 gives the full variable domain: DVKVTQSSRYLVKRTGEKVFLECVQDMDHENMFWYRQDPGLGLRLIYFSYDVKMKEKGDIPEGYSVSREKKERFSLILESASTNQTSMYLCASAQFRTRLTSTTYNSPLHFGNGTRLTVT.

The sample holds a few counts of this clonotype. The DNA of the CDR3 is TGTGCCAGCAGCCCCAAGGGACAGGGGGGGAATGAGCAGTTCTTC. Protein sequence: CASSPKGQGGNEQFF. The chain is built from TRBV7-2 and TRBJ2-1; 11 bases align to TRBD1. The germline V gene has CDR1 SGHTA and CDR2 FQGNSA. The CDR3 loop spans 15 amino acids. V lost 5 bases, J lost 7 bases, and 7 bases stayed unmatched.

The chain combines TRBV5-1 with TRBJ2-5; perhaps D is TRBD1 or TRBD2 (5 bases each). This CDR3 has 15 amino acids. CDR1 and CDR2 from the germline V gene are SGHRS and YFSETQ. V dropped 4 bases and J dropped 5 bases, with 18 bases sitting between them. CDR3 coding DNA: TGCGCCAGCAGCAAGGGACCGATGGGCGGGGAGACCCAGTACTTC. Translating gives CASSKGPMGGETQYF.

The chain links TRBV7-8 to TRBJ2-5, with D unresolved. Germline loops: CDR1 SGHVS, CDR2 FQNEAQ. The CDR3 covers 15 residues. V lost 2 bases, J lost 5 bases, and 15 bases lay in between. CDR3 nucleotide sequence: TGTGCCAGCAGCTTACTAAGAAGTCAAGGGGAGACCCAGTACTTC. This sequence encodes CASSLLRSQGETQYF.

The table lists this clonotype with a few counts. V usage is TRBV7-9 and J usage is TRBJ1-4; 9 bases fit TRBD1. Per the germline V gene, CDR1 is SEHNR and CDR2 is FQNEAQ (reference sequence). With 0 bases clipped from V and 8 bases from J, the junction kept 4 bases outside the gene matches. This CDR3 has 15 residues. CDR3 amino acids: CASSLAGTGQEKLFF. CDR3 nucleotides: TGTGCCAGCAGCTTAGCGGGGACAGGGCAAGAAAAACTGTTTTTT.

This clonotype was seen ten or more times. The chain recombines TRBV7-2 with TRBJ2-7; 15 bases match TRBD2. J gave up 3 bases and V 4 bases, and 1 base lay outside the gene matches. This CDR3 has 15 amino acids. CDR1 and CDR2 from the germline V gene are SGHTA and FQGNSA. The CDR3 DNA is TGTGCCAGCAGCTCGGGACTAGCGGGGGGCTACGAGCAGTACTTC. Its translation is CASSSGLAGGYEQYF.

The chain uses TRBV12-3 or TRBV12-4 and TRBJ2-5; no definite D call. CDR3 length equals 16 residues. Between the trimmed V and J ends, which lost 7 bases and 0 bases, there was a span of 18 bases. The CDR3 spells CASTQLALGNQETQYF. In nucleotides, the CDR3 is TGTGCCAGCACCCAACTTGCTTTAGGGAACCAAGAGACCCAGTACTTC.

This clonotype was picked up a small number of times. The chain combines TRBV12-3 or TRBV12-4 with TRBJ2-1; possibly TRBD2 for D (6 bases). The CDR3 runs to 16 residues. V shed 9 bases and J shed 0 bases, with 18 bases lying between them. Written as DNA, the CDR3 is TGTGCCAGTCACTACGCCGGGACTGGCTCCTACAATGAGCAGTTCTTC. Its translation is CASHYAGTGSYNEQFF.

This clonotype was picked up a small number of times. The genes are TRBV20-1 and TRBJ1-2, with D perhaps matching TRBD1 (6 bases). V lost 0 bases and J lost 5, with 13 bases in between. Germline-derived CDR1 and CDR2 are DFQATT and SNEGSKA (reference sequence). The CDR3 has 14 amino acids. The DNA for the CDR3 is TGCAGTGCTAGAGATACAGGGAGGGGGTATGGCTACACCTTC. Encoded protein: CSARDTGRGYGYTF.